The rows below give T cell receptor beta chains drawn from one sample of a study of blood T cell repertoires in COVID-19. Sequenced by immunoSEQ multiplex PCR; TCRdb stores in-frame clones only, minus some. The data contain hundreds of thousands of clones, more than 90% of them singletons. Sequencing was carried out using PBMCs or T cells enriched from blood (not recorded which). The receptor source for this set is a man in his sixties who had recovered from COVID-19. Each CDR3 is given with its conserved first and last residue. Fields, in order: CDR3 length, clone size, D gene, J gene, V gene, CDR3 DNA, CDR3 protein. The D gene is left open where the match is weak. Expanded clones are given a class, and other clones once, few, many or no size at all.

14 - - TRBJ1-5 TRBV28 TGTGCCAGCAGCCCCCCCCATAGCAATCAGCCCCAGCATTTT CASSPPHSNQPQHF
14 - - TRBJ2-3 TRBV6-6 TGTGCCAGCAGTTACCGATCAGATCGTGATACGCAGTATTTT CASSYRSDRDTQYF
16 few TRBD2 TRBJ2-1 TRBV24-1 TGTGCCACCAGTGATTTGGGGGGACTCGGGAGGGGTGAGCAGTTCTTC CATSDLGGLGRGEQFF
19 - TRBD2 TRBJ2-3 TRBV9 TGTGCCAGCAGCGCGATACCGGGACTAGCGGGAGGGCCCACAGATACGCAGTATTTT CASSAIPGLAGGPTDTQYF
14 - - TRBJ1-4 TRBV19 TGTGCCAGTAGTATGACCAGGGGAAGTGAAAAACTGTTTTTT CASSMTRGSEKLFF
14 - TRBD2 TRBJ2-7 TRBV4-3 TGCGCTACCTCTGCGGGACTAGCGGACTACGAGCAGTACTTC CATSAGLADYEQYF
15 few - TRBJ1-5 TRBV2 TGTGCCAGCAGACCCAGGGTTGGGAGCAATCAGCCCCAGCATTTT CASRPRVGSNQPQHF
12 - - TRBJ2-2 TRBV7-7 TGTGCTAGCAGCCCCGGTACCGGGGAGCTGTTTTTT CASSPGTGELFF
11 - - TRBJ2-7 TRBV20-1 TGCAGTGCTAGTATCCAGAACGAGCAGTACTTC CSASIQNEQYF
13 - - TRBJ2-2 TRBV9 TGTGCCAGCAGCGTAGCCAGGACCGGGGAGCTGTTTTTT CASSVARTGELFF